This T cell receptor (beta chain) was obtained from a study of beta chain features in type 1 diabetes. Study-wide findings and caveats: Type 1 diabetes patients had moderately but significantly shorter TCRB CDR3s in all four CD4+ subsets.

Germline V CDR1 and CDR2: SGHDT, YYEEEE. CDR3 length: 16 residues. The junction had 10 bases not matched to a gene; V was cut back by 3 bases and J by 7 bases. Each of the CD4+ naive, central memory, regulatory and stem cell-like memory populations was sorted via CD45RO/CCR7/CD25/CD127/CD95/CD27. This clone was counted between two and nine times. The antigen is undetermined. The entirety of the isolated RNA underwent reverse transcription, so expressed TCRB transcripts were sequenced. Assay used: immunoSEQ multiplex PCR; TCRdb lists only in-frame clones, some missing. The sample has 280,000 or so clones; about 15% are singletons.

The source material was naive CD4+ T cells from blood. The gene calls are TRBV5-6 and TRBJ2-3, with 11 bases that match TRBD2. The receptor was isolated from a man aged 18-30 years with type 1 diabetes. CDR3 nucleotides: TGTGCCAGCAGCTCCACTAGCGGGAGTTGGACTCATACGCAGTATTTT. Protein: CASSSTSGSWTHTQYF.